The source of this T cell receptor beta chain is a study of monozygotic twins with inflammatory bowel disease. General study points: Support for a single strong signal or clonotype associated with IBD was absent. Among IBD patients, fewer clonotypes were shared with others than among healthy twins, especially with disease activity.

TCRdb reprocessed the 5' RACE reads and reports one entry per CDR3 protein, with no DNA. This sample contains fewer than 200,000 distinct CDR3 sequences. The CDR3 sequence is 14 residues long. The germline CDR1 and CDR2 sequences are MNHEY and SVGEGT. Blood samples measuring roughly 2.3 ml were taken per donor. The template was total RNA from whole blood, with no T cell sorting. Remarks on this clonotype: Its cognate antigen is unknown.

This receptor was obtained from a human donor with ulcerative colitis or Crohn's disease, or a healthy co-twin of an affected twin (not recorded which). The sequenced material came from blood. The chain joins TRBV6-2 or TRBV6-3 to TRBJ2-3. The chain's CDR3 is CASSLRFQTDTQYF.